These 7 T cell receptor beta chains were sequenced from one sample in a study of OX40 agonist ivuxolimab in advanced cancers. The library was obtained by the immunoSEQ multiplex PCR assay. The table was pulled from immuneACCESS by TCRdb, which kept in-frame rearrangements only. Such tables lose some clones; where checked, under half of the loss comes from unresolved V genes, and the rest has no known cause. The sample table shows about 98,000 clones, and around nine tenths are seen once. Under 0.55% of the sample is held by the ten biggest clonotypes. The input for sequencing was CD4+ or CD8+ T cells sorted from blood, taken in a trial of the OX40 agonist ivuxolimab. The receptors stem from an adult with an advanced solid tumor such as melanoma, head and neck, liver or kidney cancer.

V gene TRBV19 combines with J gene TRBJ1-2; TRBD1 might be the D (5 bases). The CDR3 is 13 amino acids. V shed 3 bases and J shed 2 bases, with 7 bases lying between them. Looked up from germline, CDR1 is LNHDA and CDR2 is SQIVND (reference sequence). Written as DNA, the CDR3 is TGTGCCAGTAGTATCAGGGCGAACTATGGCTACACCTTC. The encoded protein is CASSIRANYGYTF.

The rearrangement links TRBV10-3 to TRBJ2-2, with TRBD1 matching 8 bases. The CDR3 runs 15 residues. V gave up 0 bases and J gave up 3 bases; unmatched junction bases: 0. Germline lookup yields CDR1 ENHRY and CDR2 SYGVKD. The CDR3 DNA is TGTGCCATCAGTGAGTCGGGACAGGACACCGGGGAGCTGTTTTTT. Translation: CAISESGQDTGELFF.

V gene TRBV5-1 combines with J gene TRBJ1-5; 8 nucleotides line up with TRBD1. The CDR3 runs 15 residues. Germline trimming cut 2 bases from V and 6 bases from J; bases unmatched to any gene: 7. Per germline, CDR1 SGHRS and CDR2 YFSETQ. For the CDR3, the DNA is TGCGCCAGCAGCTTCACCGGACAGGGAGGTCAGCCCCAGCATTTT. Protein product: CASSFTGQGGQPQHF.

This clone was recorded only once. The sample contains more than one DNA sequence encoding this CDR3. V usage is TRBV15 and J usage is TRBJ1-5; D unclear. This CDR3 has 13 residues. The germline V gene encodes CDR1 LNHNV and CDR2 YYDKDF (reference sequence). Trimming removed 0 bases from V and 6 bases from J, with 6 bases in between. The CDR3 here is CATSRDLGQPQHF. CDR3 DNA sequence: TGTGCCACCAGCAGAGATCTAGGTCAGCCCCAGCATTTT.

This chain connects TRBV6-6 to TRBJ1-5; D unresolved. The ends were cut back, 2 bases at V and 0 bases at J, with 8 bases in the middle. CDR3 size: 15 residues. The germline V gene encodes CDR1 MNHNY and CDR2 SVGAGI (reference sequence). The CDR3 is CASSYRRNSNQPQHF. The CDR3 DNA sequence: TGTGCCAGCAGTTACCGGCGGAATAGCAATCAGCCCCAGCATTTT.

Only a few counts were recorded for this clone. V usage is TRBV7-8 and J usage is TRBJ2-5; D possibly corresponds to TRBD1 (5 bases). This CDR3 is 15 amino acids long. V was clipped by 5 bases and J by 0 bases, with 13 bases between them. Germline V gene lookup returns CDR1 SGHVS and CDR2 FQNEAQ. The CDR3 loop reads CASSPSRQHQETQYF. CDR3 nucleotides: TGTGCCAGCAGCCCCTCTCGACAGCACCAAGAGACCCAGTACTTC.

This chain uses TRBV5-1 with TRBJ2-1; D might be TRBD1 (5 bases). The CDR3 consists of 12 residues. Trimming removed 2 bases from V and 6 bases from J, with 6 bases in between. Germline V CDR1 and CDR2: SGHRS, YFSETQ. CDR3: CASSFTGNEQFF. In DNA, the CDR3 is TGCGCCAGCAGCTTTACAGGCAATGAGCAGTTCTTC.